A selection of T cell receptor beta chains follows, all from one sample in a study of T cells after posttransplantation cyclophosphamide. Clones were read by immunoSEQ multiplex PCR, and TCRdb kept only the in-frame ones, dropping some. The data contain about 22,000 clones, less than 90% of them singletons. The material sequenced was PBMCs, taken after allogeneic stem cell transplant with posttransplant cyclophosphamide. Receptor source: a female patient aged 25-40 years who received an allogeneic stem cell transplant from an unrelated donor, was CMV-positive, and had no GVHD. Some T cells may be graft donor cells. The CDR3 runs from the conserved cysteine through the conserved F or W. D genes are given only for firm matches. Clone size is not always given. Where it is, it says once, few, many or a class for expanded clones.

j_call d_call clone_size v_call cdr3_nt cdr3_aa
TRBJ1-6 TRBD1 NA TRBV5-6 TGTGCCAGCAGCTCCACAGGGGGTAATTCACCCCTCCACTTT CASSSTGGNSPLHF
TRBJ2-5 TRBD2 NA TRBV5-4 TGTGCCAGCAGTCTGGGACTAGCGGGGGGATCACAAGAGACCCAGTACTTC CASSLGLAGGSQETQYF
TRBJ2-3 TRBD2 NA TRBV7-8 TGTGCCAGCAGCCAAACTAGCGGGGGGCTAGATACGCAGTATTTT CASSQTSGGLDTQYF
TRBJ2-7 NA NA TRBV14 TGTGCCAGCAGCCTCCCGTCCTACGAGCAGTACTTC CASSLPSYEQYF
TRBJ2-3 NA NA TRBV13 TGTGCCAGCAGCTTAGGGGGCGCAGATACGCAGTATTTT CASSLGGADTQYF
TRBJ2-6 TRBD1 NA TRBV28 TGTGCCAGCAGGACAGGGGGCTCTGGGGCCAACGTCCTGACTTTC CASRTGGSGANVLTF
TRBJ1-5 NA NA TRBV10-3 TGTGCCATCAGTGGAGCCAGGGGCGATGATAGCAATCAGCCCCAGCATTTT CAISGARGDDSNQPQHF
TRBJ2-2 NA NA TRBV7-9 TGTGCCAGCCGAAATAGGGGGGGCCAAAACACCGGGGAGCTGTTTTTT CASRNRGGQNTGELFF
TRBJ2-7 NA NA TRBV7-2 TGTGCCAGCAGCTTAGCGTTCACATCCTACGAGCAGTACTTC CASSLAFTSYEQYF
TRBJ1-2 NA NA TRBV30 TGTGCCTGGAGTACACGCGGCGGGAGGCGTAACTATGGCTACACCTTC CAWSTRGGRRNYGYTF
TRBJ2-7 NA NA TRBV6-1 TGTGCCAGCTCTCTTAGTGGGAGAGTGGGATACGAGCAGTACTTC CASSLSGRVGYEQYF
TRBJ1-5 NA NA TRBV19 TGTGCCAGTAGTAGACGAGGGGAGGGCAATCAGCCCCAGCATTTT CASSRRGEGNQPQHF
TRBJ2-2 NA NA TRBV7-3 TGTGCCAGCAGCTTAGGGCCCGGGGAGCTGTTTTTT CASSLGPGELFF
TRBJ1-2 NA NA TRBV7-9 TGTGCCAGCAGCTTAGGGACCCCCCCCGGGAGCCGAACTAACTATGGCTACACCTTC CASSLGTPPGSRTNYGYTF
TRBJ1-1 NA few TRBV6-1 TGTGCCAGCAGTGAAGTCGGGGGGCCGAACACTGAAGCTTTCTTT CASSEVGGPNTEAFF
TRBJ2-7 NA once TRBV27 TGTGCCAGCAGTTTAACGGGGTCTCCCTACGAGCAGTACTTC CASSLTGSPYEQYF
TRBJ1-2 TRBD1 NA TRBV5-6 TGTGCCAGCAGGCCTACGACAGGGGCGTACTATGGCTACACCTTC CASRPTTGAYYGYTF
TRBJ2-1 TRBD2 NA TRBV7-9 TGTGCCAGCAGCGCCTCCGGGGGGGTCTACAATGAGCAGTTCTTC CASSASGGVYNEQFF
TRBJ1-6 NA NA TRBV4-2 TGTGCCAGCAGCCTACAGGGAACCTCCTATAATTCACCCCTCCACTTT CASSLQGTSYNSPLHF
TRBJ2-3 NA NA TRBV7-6 TGTGCCAGCAGCAAAGTGGTTGGGCGGGGCTTCACAGATACGCAGTATTTT CASSKVVGRGFTDTQYF
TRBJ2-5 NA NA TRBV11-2 TGTGCCAGCAGCTTAGTTTTCAGAGCTAGTGAGCAGTACTTC CASSLVFRASEQYF
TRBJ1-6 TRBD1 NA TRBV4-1 TGCGCCAGCAGCCAATCTCATCGGGGACAGAATTCACCCCTCCACTTT CASSQSHRGQNSPLHF
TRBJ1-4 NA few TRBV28 TGTGCCAGCAGTTTGCCGGGGGGAGAAGAAAAACTGTTTTTT CASSLPGGEEKLFF
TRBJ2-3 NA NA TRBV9 TGTGCCAGCAGCTGGGACTCCTCTAGCACAGATACGCAGTATTTT CASSWDSSSTDTQYF
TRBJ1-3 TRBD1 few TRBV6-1 TGTGCCAGCAGTGAAATTCCCCCGGGACAGGGGATCTCTGGCAACACCATATATTTT CASSEIPPGQGISGNTIYF
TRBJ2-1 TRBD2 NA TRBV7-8 TGTGCCAGCAGCTCTTTAGCGGGGTCCTACAATGAGCAGTTCTTC CASSSLAGSYNEQFF
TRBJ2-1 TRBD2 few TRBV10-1 TGCGCCAGCAGTCCTTCCGGGACTAGCACGAATGAGCAGTTCTTC CASSPSGTSTNEQFF
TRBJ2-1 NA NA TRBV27 TGTGCCAGCATAAACGCGGGCGGGACTCTCGGCGGTGAGCAGTTCTTC CASINAGGTLGGEQFF
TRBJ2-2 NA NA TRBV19 TGTGCCAGTAGTAAGTCAGGGGACACCGGGGAGCTGTTTTTT CASSKSGDTGELFF
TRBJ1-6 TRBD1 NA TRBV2 TGTGCCAGCAGTGAAAGGGGACAGGGTCATTCACCCCTCCACTTT CASSERGQGHSPLHF
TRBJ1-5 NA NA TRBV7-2 TGTGCCAGCAGCTTAGATTTGGCGGGACCTATACATTTT CASSLDLAGPIHF
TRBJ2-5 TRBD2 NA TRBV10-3 TGTGCCATCAGGAGAGGGGACCCGGGAGGAGAGACCCAGTACTTC CAIRRGDPGGETQYF
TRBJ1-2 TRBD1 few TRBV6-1 TGTGCCAGCAGTACCACCGGGACAGTGAGCTATGGCTACACCTTC CASSTTGTVSYGYTF
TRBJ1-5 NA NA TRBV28 TGTGCCAGCAGTTTCGGACAGTACCATCAGCCCCAGCATTTT CASSFGQYHQPQHF
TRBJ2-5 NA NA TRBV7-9 TGTGCCAGCAGCCTCTTTCCGGGACAACAAGAGACCCAGTACTTC CASSLFPGQQETQYF
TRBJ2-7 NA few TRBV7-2 TGTGCCAGCAGCTTAGCGCTTATACCCCGGGACACCTACGAGCAGTACTTC CASSLALIPRDTYEQYF
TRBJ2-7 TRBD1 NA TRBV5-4 TGTGCCAGCAGTGACAGGGGGCTCGAGCAGTACTTC CASSDRGLEQYF
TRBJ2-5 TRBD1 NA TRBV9 TGTGCCAGCAGCGTAGACCCGACAGGGGGCGTACTCGGGACCCAGTACTTC CASSVDPTGGVLGTQYF
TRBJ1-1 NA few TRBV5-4 TGTGCCAGCAGGCGGGACGGCCGCCCTGAAGCTTTCTTT CASRRDGRPEAFF
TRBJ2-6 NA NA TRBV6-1 TGTGCCAGCAGTGGTAGTAGCTCTGGGGCCAACGTCCTGACTTTC CASSGSSSGANVLTF
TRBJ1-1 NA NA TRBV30 TGTGCCTGGAGCTCGTGGGGAGGGGGGGACACTGAAGCTTTCTTT CAWSSWGGGDTEAFF
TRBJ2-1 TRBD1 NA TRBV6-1 TGTGCCAGCAGTGGGAACAGGGGTCTCAATGAGCAGTTCTTC CASSGNRGLNEQFF
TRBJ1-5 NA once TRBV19 TGTGCCAGTAGTATGGTCCGCTATAGCAATCAGCCCCAGCATTTT CASSMVRYSNQPQHF
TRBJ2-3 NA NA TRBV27 TGTGCCAGCAGCACCAGTCGGACTGATACGCAGTATTTT CASSTSRTDTQYF
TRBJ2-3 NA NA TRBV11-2 TGTGCCAGCAGCTTATCTGGCGGGGGCCACGGCGCCTACCCGGATACGCAGTATTTT CASSLSGGGHGAYPDTQYF
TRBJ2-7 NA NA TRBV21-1 TGTGCCAGCAGCAAAAGATGGTTTGTCGGCGAGCAGTACTTC CASSKRWFVGEQYF
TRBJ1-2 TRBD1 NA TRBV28 TGTGCCAGCAGTACGCCGGGACAGCCCGCCTACTATGGCTACACCTTC CASSTPGQPAYYGYTF
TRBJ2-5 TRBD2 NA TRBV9 TGTGCCAGCAGCGTAGGTAGCGGGGGGTTAGAGACCCAGTACTTC CASSVGSGGLETQYF
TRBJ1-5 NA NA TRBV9 TGTGCCAGCAGCGCGGAGGGGTCGGAAATTCAGCCCCAGCATTTT CASSAEGSEIQPQHF